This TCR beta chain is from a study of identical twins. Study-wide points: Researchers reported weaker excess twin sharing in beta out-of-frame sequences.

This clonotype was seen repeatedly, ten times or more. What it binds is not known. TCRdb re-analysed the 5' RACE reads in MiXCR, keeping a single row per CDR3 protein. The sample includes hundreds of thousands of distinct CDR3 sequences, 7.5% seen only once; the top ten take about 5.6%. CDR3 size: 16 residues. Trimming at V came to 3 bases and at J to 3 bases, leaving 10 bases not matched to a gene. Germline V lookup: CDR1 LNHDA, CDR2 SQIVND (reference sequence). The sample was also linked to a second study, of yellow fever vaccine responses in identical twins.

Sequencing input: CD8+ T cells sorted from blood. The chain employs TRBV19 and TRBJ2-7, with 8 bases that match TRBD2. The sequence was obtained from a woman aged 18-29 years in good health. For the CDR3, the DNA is TGTGCCAGTAGTATCGAGCTAGCGGGTCCATACTACGAGCAGTACTTC. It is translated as CASSIELAGPYYEQYF.